The sequence of this T cell receptor (beta chain) was determined in a study of blood T cell repertoires in COVID-19. Data came from immunoSEQ multiplex PCR; TCRdb stores just in-frame clones and leaves some out. The sample lists about 100,000 clones; 88% were seen once. The CDR3 extends over 15 amino acids. The V end lost 8 bases, the J end lost 2 bases, and 18 bases lay between the germline ends. CDR1 LNHDA and CDR2 SQIVND come from the germline V gene (reference sequence). Sample: peripheral blood. V usage is TRBV19 and J usage is TRBJ1-1; the D gene is possibly TRBD1 (6 bases). The receptor was derived from a human donor in a cohort sampled during active COVID-19. CDR3 amino acids: CASRLLDRVNTEAFF. Here the CDR3 DNA reads TGTGCCAGTCGGTTGCTGGACAGAGTTAACACTGAAGCTTTCTTT.